The next 20 T cell receptor beta chains were all read from a single sample in a study of shared clonotypes between healthy human individuals. Produced via immunoSEQ multiplex PCR; TCRdb's table is partial and in-frame only. The sample has fewer than 650,000 clones, about 82% seen once. The sequenced material came from PBMCs. These receptors were taken from a woman in her 40s in good health. Some clones in this sample may be carry-over from other donors' samples.

The chain employs TRBV9 and TRBJ2-5; TRBD1 or TRBD2 may be the D gene (5 bases each). Germline V gives CDR1 SGDLS, CDR2 YYNGEE. There are 14 residues in the CDR3. Trimming left V 4 bases short and J 1 base short, with 11 bases between. The CDR3 sequence: CASSYRGLQETQYF. The CDR3 DNA is TGTGCCAGCAGCTACCGGGGCCTCCAAGAGACCCAGTACTTC.

This clone has just one count. The chain carries TRBV4-2 and TRBJ1-1; D perhaps matches TRBD1 (5 bases). Trimming shortened V by 4 bases and J by 4 bases, and 10 bases separated the two germline ends. The CDR3 extends over 13 amino acids. Germline V CDR1 and CDR2: LGHNA, YNFKEQ. This CDR3 reads CASSRQGPTEAFF. CDR3 bases: TGTGCCAGCAGCCGCCAGGGACCCACTGAAGCTTTCTTT.

A note on this clone: Other DNA sequences in the same sample also yield this CDR3. CDR3 region: CASSLGAGGYNEQFF. As DNA, the CDR3 is TGCGCCAGCAGCTTAGGGGCGGGAGGGTACAATGAGCAGTTCTTC. The V call is TRBV5-1, the J call TRBJ2-1, with 9 nucleotides matching TRBD2. The germline CDR1 and CDR2 sequences are SGHRS and YFSETQ. V was clipped by 2 bases and J by 4 bases; unmatched bases: 4. The CDR3 has 15 residues.

The rearrangement links TRBV10-3 to TRBJ2-3; D not certain. The V and J ends lost 2 bases and 5 bases respectively, with 8 bases between them. The CDR3 has 13 amino acids. Germline assignment: CDR1 ENHRY and CDR2 SYGVKD. The CDR3 loop reads CAISEPRRDTQYF. The CDR3 DNA reads TGTGCCATCAGTGAGCCCCGTAGAGATACGCAGTATTTT.

This chain joins TRBV28 and TRBJ2-2; TRBD2 aligns across 11 bases. V shed 4 bases and J 6 bases; nucleotides not matched to a gene: 7. Germline V gene data show CDR1 as MDHEN and CDR2 as SYDVKM. This CDR3 is built from 16 residues. The CDR3 bases are TGTGCCAGCAGTTCTCCTAGCGGGAGGAGGCCCGGGGAGCTGTTTTTT. Translating it yields CASSSPSGRRPGELFF.

The rearrangement links TRBV29-1 to TRBJ1-2; D might be TRBD1 (5 bases). Trimming left V 7 bases short and J 5 bases short, with 20 bases between. Germline CDR1 is SQVTM and CDR2 is ANQGSEA. This CDR3 spans 14 amino acids. CDR3: CSAPIGLGVYGYTF. The CDR3 nucleotides are TGCAGCGCACCAATTGGTTTGGGGGTATATGGCTACACCTTC. The complete variable domain, with remaining parts taken from reference TRBV29-1 and TRBJ1-2, reads SAVISQKPSRDICQRGTSLTIQCQVDSQVTMMFWYRQQPGQSLTLIATANQGSEATYESGFVIDKFPISRPNLTFSTLTVSNMSPEDSSIYLCSAPIGLGVYGYTFGSGTRLTVV.

V is TRBV27 and J is TRBJ2-2; D possibly corresponds to TRBD2 (5 bases). The germline V gene encodes CDR1 MNHEY and CDR2 SMNVEV (reference sequence). V shed 0 bases and J shed 6 bases, with 8 bases lying between them. The CDR3 is 14 amino acids. The CDR3: CASSLSVEAGELFF. CDR3 DNA sequence: TGTGCCAGCAGTTTATCGGTGGAGGCCGGGGAGCTGTTTTTT.

This rearrangement joins TRBV11-1 to TRBJ2-1, with TRBD1 matching over 7 bases. The germline gives CDR1 SGHAT, CDR2 FQDESV (reference sequence). The CDR3 extends over 15 amino acids. V gave up 1 base and J gave up 10 bases; unmatched junction bases: 10. The CDR3 spells CASSLDRTGATEQFF. The CDR3 nucleotides are TGTGCCAGCAGCTTAGACAGGACAGGAGCCACCGAGCAGTTCTTC.

About this clone: This sample also contains other DNA sequences that code for the same CDR3. The genes are TRBV6-4 and TRBJ2-1; the D gene is possibly TRBD1 (6 bases). In germline, CDR1 is MRHNA, CDR2 SNTAGT. The CDR3 length is 14 residues. The germline V and J ends were trimmed by 4 bases and 8 bases, with 15 bases remaining between them. The CDR3 DNA is TGTGCCAGCAGTGGGGGGCTAGCTGGGGATGAGCAGTTCTTC. This gives the protein CASSGGLAGDEQFF.

The chain is built from TRBV6-8 and TRBJ2-7, with D tentatively TRBD2 (6 bases). CDR3 length: 15 residues. Deletions cut 4 bases from V and 6 bases from J, with 19 bases between. CDR1 and CDR2 from the germline V gene are MNHGY and SAAAGT. CDR3 loop: CASSLWGDGVVEQYF. The CDR3 DNA is TGTGCCAGCAGTTTATGGGGGGATGGTGTCGTCGAGCAGTACTTC.

The chain has TRBV6-1 and TRBJ2-7; the match to TRBD2 covers 8 bases. V was clipped by 2 bases and J by 6 bases; unmatched bases: 12. The CDR3 length is 16 residues. Germline V gene data show CDR1 as MNHNS and CDR2 as SASEGT. Here the CDR3 reads CASSERVSREGFEQYF. CDR3 DNA: TGTGCCAGCAGTGAAAGGGTTAGTCGGGAGGGATTCGAGCAGTACTTC.

In its sample, this clone was seen a few times. The chain has TRBV2 and TRBJ1-5; 12 bases are shared with TRBD1. Per the germline V gene, CDR1 is SNHLY and CDR2 is FYNNEI. The V and J ends lost 5 bases and 16 bases, in that order; junction bases with no gene match: 12. CDR3 length equals 14 residues. The DNA for the CDR3 is TGTGCCAGCAGTTCCGGGACAGGGGGCGCAAAGGGACATTTT. This codes for CASSSGTGGAKGHF.

Notes on this clone: A much larger clone is a single base away; this may be a read error. Other DNA sequences in the sample encode the same CDR3. This chain links TRBV30 with TRBJ1-2; D unresolved. In germline, CDR1 is GTSNPN, CDR2 SVGIG (reference sequence). The CDR3 totals 13 residues. The CDR3 sequence is CAWIGSPNYGYTF. In nucleotides, the CDR3 is TGCGCCTGGATTGGGAGTCCTAACTATGGCTACACCTTC. The full variable domain, in which reference TRBV30 and TRBJ1-2 provide the parts outside the CDR3, is SQTIHQWPATLVQPVGSPLSLECTVEGTSNPNLYWYRQAAGRGLQLLFYSVGIGQISSEVPQNLSASRPQDRQFILSSKKLLLSDSGFYLCAWIGSPNYGYTFGSGTRLTVV.

This chain uses TRBV27 with TRBJ2-1; TRBD1 agrees at 11 bases. Germline V gene sequence: CDR1 MNHEY, CDR2 SMNVEV (reference sequence). Trimming took 6 bases from V and 4 from J; bases not matched to a gene: 5. This CDR3 spans 15 amino acids. The CDR3 loop is CASRRDRGAYNEQFF. CDR3 bases: TGTGCCAGCAGAAGGGACAGGGGGGCTTACAATGAGCAGTTCTTC.

The CDR3 DNA reads TGTGCCAGCAGCTTAGTTGGGGGAGAGTTAGATACGCAGTATTTT. It encodes CASSLVGGELDTQYF. The J gene is TRBJ2-3, the V gene TRBV7-9, with D perhaps being TRBD1 or TRBD2 (5 bases each). Germline V gives CDR1 SEHNR, CDR2 FQNEAQ (reference sequence). CDR3 size: 15 residues. V was clipped by 1 base and J by 5 bases, with 13 bases between them.

This clone was seen only once. The V and J genes are TRBV7-8 and TRBJ2-7, with 7 bases matching TRBD2. Germline values: CDR1 SGHVS, CDR2 FQNEAQ. The CDR3 runs to 14 residues. Trimming took 0 bases from V and 3 from J; bases not matched to a gene: 2. This chain's CDR3 is CASSLAGTIYEQYF. As DNA, the CDR3 is TGTGCCAGCAGCTTAGCGGGGACTATCTACGAGCAGTACTTC.

The chain has TRBV5-6 and TRBJ1-2; no definite D call. CDR1 is SGHDT, CDR2 YYEEEE, per germline. Trimming removed 3 bases at V and 4 bases at J, with 19 bases between. The CDR3 runs to 16 residues. CDR3 coding DNA: TGTGCCAGCAGCTCGCCGGATGTGGTTTGGGTCTATGGCTACACCTTC. Translating gives CASSSPDVVWVYGYTF.

The V gene is TRBV5-8, the J gene TRBJ2-1; 9 bases line up with TRBD2. Germline V lookup: CDR1 SGHTS, CDR2 YDEGEE. V lost 4 bases to trimming and J lost 2 bases; unmatched junction nucleotides: 10. This CDR3 region has 17 residues. DNA of the CDR3: TGTGCCAGCAGCCGCGAAAAGTCTAGCGGGACCTACAATGAGCAGTTCTTC. Translation gives CASSREKSSGTYNEQFF.

The chain joins TRBV9 to TRBJ2-1, with TRBD1 as a possible D gene (6 bases). V gave up 2 bases and J gave up 2 bases, with 11 bases separating them. CDR1 is SGDLS, CDR2 YYNGEE, per germline. This CDR3 is 15 amino acids long. The CDR3 DNA follows: TGTGCCAGCAGCGTCGAGGGGGTGCCCTACAATGAGCAGTTCTTC. Translating gives CASSVEGVPYNEQFF.

The genes are TRBV4-2 and TRBJ2-7; TRBD1 might be the D (5 bases). Germline CDR1 LGHNA, CDR2 YNFKEQ. The germline V and J ends were trimmed by 4 bases and 5 bases, with 15 bases remaining between them. The CDR3 loop spans 14 amino acids. CDR3 region: CASSPSDSKNEQYF. CDR3 DNA sequence: TGTGCCAGCAGCCCATCCGACAGTAAGAACGAGCAGTACTTC.